One sample yielded the 21 T cell receptor beta chains listed below, sequenced in a study of shared clonotypes between healthy human individuals. Assay: immunoSEQ multiplex PCR; the TCRdb copy retains only in-frame clones and omits some. The table includes 1.6 million or so clones, approximately 97% detected once. Sequencing was performed on naive CD4+ T cells sorted from blood. Indicated subset: CD45RA+ positively selected. The receptors were sampled from a man aged 30-40 years in good health.

The chain joins TRBV2 to TRBJ2-1; no clear D. The CDR3 is made up of 11 amino acids. Trimming shortened V by 4 bases and J by 6 bases, and 4 bases separated the two germline ends. Germline CDR1 is SNHLY and CDR2 is FYNNEI. The CDR3 region is CASSAVNEQFF. CDR3 DNA sequence: TGTGCCAGCAGTGCCGTCAATGAGCAGTTCTTC.

The chain links TRBV7-7 to TRBJ2-5; perhaps TRBD2 as D (5 bases). Germline loops: CDR1 SSHAT, CDR2 FNYEAQ (reference sequence). Trimming removed 1 base at V and 5 bases at J, with 11 bases between. The CDR3 totals 14 residues. CDR3 sequence reads: CASSLGGVGETQYF. As DNA, the CDR3 is TGTGCCAGCAGCTTAGGGGGAGTAGGGGAGACCCAGTACTTC.

The CDR3 DNA reads TGTGCCAGCATCAAGGACAGGGTTATTGAAAAACTGTTTTTT. Amino acid sequence: CASIKDRVIEKLFF. This chain joins TRBV2 and TRBJ1-4; 8 bases match TRBD1. This CDR3 is built from 14 residues. Germline CDR1 SNHLY, CDR2 FYNNEI. The ends lost 7 bases at V and 7 bases at J; junction bases unmatched: 8. Full variable domain (outside the CDR3, taken from reference TRBV2 and TRBJ1-4): EPEVTQTPSHQVTQMGQEVILRCVPISNHLYFYWYRQILGQKVEFLVSFYNNEISEKSEIFDDQFSVERPDGSNFTLKIRSTKLEDSAMYFCASIKDRVIEKLFFGSGTQLSVL.

The J gene is TRBJ2-2, the V gene TRBV10-3, with D uncertain. V dropped 10 bases and J dropped 0 bases, with 12 bases sitting between them. The CDR3 contains 14 residues. Germline V lookup: CDR1 ENHRY, CDR2 SYGVKD. CDR3 region: CATSTAANTGELFF. The DNA of the CDR3 is TGTGCCACCTCGACTGCGGCGAACACCGGGGAGCTGTTTTTT.

The V call is TRBV7-9, the J call TRBJ2-7, with D maybe TRBD2 (6 bases). Trimming took off 5 bases at V and 3 bases at J, with 20 bases between the two ends. The CDR3 has 16 residues. CDR1 is SEHNR and CDR2 is FQNEAQ in the germline V gene (reference sequence). DNA for the CDR3: TGTGCCAGCAGCCGATCTGGTGGTGGGGAGGACTACGAGCAGTACTTC. Its protein product is CASSRSGGGEDYEQYF. Complete variable domain (other parts from reference TRBV7-9 and TRBJ2-7): DTGVSQNPRHKITKRGQNVTFRCDPISEHNRLYWYRQTLGQGPEFLTYFQNEAQLEKSRLLSDRFSAERPKGSFSTLEIQRTEQGDSAMYLCASSRSGGGEDYEQYFGPGTRLTVT.

The J gene is TRBJ2-7, the V gene TRBV6-1; no firm D call. CDR1 is MNHNS and CDR2 is SASEGT in the germline V gene. V shed 1 base and J shed 11 bases, with 3 bases lying between them. The CDR3 sequence is 9 residues long. CDR3 nucleotides: TGTGCCAGCAGTGAAGTGAAGTACTTC. Translated: CASSEVKYF.

This chain's CDR3 is CASSAGQGAYEQYF. The CDR3 DNA is TGTGCCAGCAGCGCGGGACAGGGGGCCTACGAGCAGTACTTC. The V call is TRBV7-9, the J call TRBJ2-7, with TRBD1 matching 11 bases. The length of the CDR3 is 14 residues. The V and J ends lost 5 bases and 2 bases, in that order; junction bases with no gene match: 2. The germline V gene has CDR1 SEHNR and CDR2 FQNEAQ (reference sequence).

The CDR3 region has the DNA TGTGCCAGCAGCCCCGGACTAGCGGAGACCCAGTACTTC. This gives the protein CASSPGLAETQYF. The chain joins TRBV11-3 to TRBJ2-5; 9 nucleotides line up with TRBD2. Trimming at V came to 5 bases and at J to 5 bases, leaving 3 bases not matched to a gene. Looked up from germline, CDR1 is SGHNT and CDR2 is YENEEA. CDR3 length: 13 residues.

The rearrangement links TRBV11-2 to TRBJ2-2; no definite D call. The CDR3 totals 12 residues. Trimming pared 6 bases from V and 6 bases from J, leaving 8 bases between. Germline values: CDR1 SGHAT, CDR2 FQNNGV. The CDR3 region is CASSLNSGELFF. As DNA, the CDR3 is TGTGCCAGCAGTTTAAATTCCGGGGAGCTGTTTTTT.

This rearrangement joins TRBV19 to TRBJ1-2; perhaps TRBD1 as D (6 bases). The germline V and J ends were trimmed by 0 bases and 4 bases, with 9 bases remaining between them. Germline V gene data show CDR1 as LNHDA and CDR2 as SQIVND (reference sequence). This CDR3 has 14 amino acids. The CDR3 loop reads CASSIDGTPYGYTF. The CDR3 DNA is TGTGCCAGTAGTATAGACGGGACACCCTATGGCTACACCTTC.

The rearrangement links TRBV19 to TRBJ2-3; D uncertain. Germline loops: CDR1 LNHDA, CDR2 SQIVND (reference sequence). Trimming removed 5 bases from V and 2 bases from J, with 8 bases in between. The CDR3 spans 13 residues. The chain's CDR3 is CASSFPDTDTQYF. The CDR3 DNA reads as TGTGCCAGTAGTTTCCCAGACACAGATACGCAGTATTTT. The whole variable domain, filled in from reference TRBV19 and TRBJ2-3, reads DGGITQSPKYLFRKEGQNVTLSCEQNLNHDAMYWYRQDPGQGLRLIYYSQIVNDFQKGDIAEGYSVSREKKESFPLTVTSAQKNPTAFYLCASSFPDTDTQYFGPGTRLTVL.

The chain uses TRBV18 and TRBJ1-4; D uncertain. CDR1 and CDR2 from the germline V gene are KGHSH and LQKENI. The CDR3 length is 14 residues. V was clipped by 2 bases and J by 6 bases, with 10 bases between them. The CDR3 nucleotides are TGTGCCAGCTCACCAAATATTGGGGATGAAAAACTGTTTTTT. This encodes CASSPNIGDEKLFF.

This chain connects TRBV10-3 to TRBJ2-3; D ambiguous. The CDR3 loop spans 11 amino acids. Per the germline V gene, CDR1 is ENHRY and CDR2 is SYGVKD. Trimming cost V 10 bases and J 0 bases, with 5 bases left between them. The CDR3 DNA sequence: TGTGCCAGCTTTAGCACAGATACGCAGTATTTT. This sequence encodes CASFSTDTQYF.

This chain uses TRBV28 with TRBJ1-3; TRBD1 is a possible D gene (5 bases). CDR1 and CDR2 (germline): MDHEN, SYDVKM. The CDR3 loop spans 15 amino acids. V lost 6 bases, J lost 6 bases, and 18 bases lay in between. In nucleotides, the CDR3 is TGTGCCAGCAGCCCCTCTGATGGGGCTGTAAACACCATATATTTT. Protein product: CASSPSDGAVNTIYF.

This chain uses TRBV5-4 with TRBJ1-2; no clear D. The CDR3 contains 13 residues. The germline CDR1 and CDR2 sequences are SGHNT and YYREEE (reference sequence). Trimming shortened V by 4 bases and J by 6 bases, and 13 bases separated the two germline ends. CDR3 loop: CASSPFSFDGYTF. The CDR3 DNA sequence: TGTGCCAGCAGCCCGTTTAGCTTCGATGGCTACACCTTC. The full variable domain, rest sourced from reference TRBV5-4 and TRBJ1-2, is ETGVTQSPTHLIKTRGQQVTLRCSSQSGHNTVSWYQQALGQGPQFIFQYYREEENGRGNFPPRFSGLQFPNYSSELNVNALELDDSALYLCASSPFSFDGYTFGSGTRLTVV.

The chain uses TRBV5-4 and TRBJ2-7, with 7 bases aligning to TRBD1. The V segment lost 4 bases and the J segment 2 bases; nucleotides outside the gene matches: 12. The CDR3 loop spans 16 amino acids. The germline CDR1 and CDR2 sequences are SGHNT and YYREEE (reference sequence). This CDR3 reads CASSDRTGRTTYEQYF. The CDR3 DNA is TGTGCCAGCAGCGACCGGACAGGAAGAACCACCTACGAGCAGTACTTC.

The chain recombines TRBV30 with TRBJ2-5, with D unresolved. V was shortened by 2 bases and J by 5 bases, with 6 bases between the two germline ends. Germline V gene sequence: CDR1 GTSNPN, CDR2 SVGIG (reference sequence). The CDR3 extends over 11 amino acids. CDR3: CAWSTGETQYF. The CDR3, as DNA: TGTGCCTGGAGTACCGGTGAGACCCAGTACTTC.

The chain uses TRBV11-2 and TRBJ2-7; either TRBD1 or TRBD2 may fit D (5 bases each). V was trimmed by 4 bases and J by 6 bases, leaving 25 bases between them. The CDR3 sequence is 17 residues long. In germline, CDR1 is SGHAT, CDR2 FQNNGV. The CDR3 reads CASSYVTGTALISEQYF. The CDR3 DNA reads TGTGCCAGCAGCTACGTCACCGGGACGGCGTTAATCTCCGAGCAGTACTTC.

This clone was seen a single time. The chain uses TRBV6-6 and TRBJ1-2; 7 nucleotides align to TRBD1. The V segment lost 6 bases and the J segment 10 bases; nucleotides outside the gene matches: 14. From germline, CDR1 is MNHNY and CDR2 SVGAGI (reference sequence). The CDR3 is 14 amino acids. The CDR3 DNA is TGTGCCAGCAGCCGCGACAGGGTTAAGATTGACTACACCTTC. As protein: CASSRDRVKIDYTF.

This chain links TRBV9 with TRBJ2-1; 9 bases match TRBD2. From germline, CDR1 is SGDLS and CDR2 YYNGEE. After removal of 4 bases from V and 7 bases from J, the junction contained 6 bases not matched to a gene. This CDR3 is 14 amino acids long. CDR3 loop: CASSLNLAGNEQFF. The CDR3 coding sequence is TGTGCCAGCAGCTTGAACCTAGCGGGAAATGAGCAGTTCTTC.

This clone was seen just once. The CDR3 DNA sequence: TGTGCCAGCAGTTACCCCGACAGGCGGGCCTACGAGCAGTACTTC. This encodes CASSYPDRRAYEQYF. This chain connects TRBV27 to TRBJ2-7; possible D gene TRBD1, 6 bases. The CDR3 extends over 15 amino acids. Germline CDR1 MNHEY, CDR2 SMNVEV (reference sequence). Trimming removed 4 bases from V and 2 bases from J, with 15 bases in between.